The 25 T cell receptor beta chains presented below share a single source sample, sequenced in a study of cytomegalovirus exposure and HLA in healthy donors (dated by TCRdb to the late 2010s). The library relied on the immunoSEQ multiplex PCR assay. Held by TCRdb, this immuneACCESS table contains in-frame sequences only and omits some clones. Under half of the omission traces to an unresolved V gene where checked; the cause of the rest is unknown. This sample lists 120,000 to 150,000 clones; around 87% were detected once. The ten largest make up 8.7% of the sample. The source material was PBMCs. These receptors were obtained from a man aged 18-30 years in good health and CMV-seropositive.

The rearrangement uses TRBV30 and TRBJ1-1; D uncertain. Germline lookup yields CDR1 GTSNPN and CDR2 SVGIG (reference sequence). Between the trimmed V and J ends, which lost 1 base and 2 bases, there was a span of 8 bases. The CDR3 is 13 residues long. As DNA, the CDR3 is TGTGCCTGGAGTGCAGGTCCAAACACTGAAGCTTTCTTT. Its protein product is CAWSAGPNTEAFF.

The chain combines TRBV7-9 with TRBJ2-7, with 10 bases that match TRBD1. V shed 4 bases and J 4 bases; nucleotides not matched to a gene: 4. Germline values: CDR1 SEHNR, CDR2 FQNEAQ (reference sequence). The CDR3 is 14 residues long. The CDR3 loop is CASSSGQGGYEQYF. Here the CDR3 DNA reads TGTGCCAGCAGCTCCGGACAGGGGGGGTACGAGCAGTACTTC.

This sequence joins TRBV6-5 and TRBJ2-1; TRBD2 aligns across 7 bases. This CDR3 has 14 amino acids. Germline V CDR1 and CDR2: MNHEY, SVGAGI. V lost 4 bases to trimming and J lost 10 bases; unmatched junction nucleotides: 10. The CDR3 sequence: CASSWEGKGGEQFF. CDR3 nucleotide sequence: TGTGCCAGCAGTTGGGAGGGGAAGGGTGGCGAGCAGTTCTTC.

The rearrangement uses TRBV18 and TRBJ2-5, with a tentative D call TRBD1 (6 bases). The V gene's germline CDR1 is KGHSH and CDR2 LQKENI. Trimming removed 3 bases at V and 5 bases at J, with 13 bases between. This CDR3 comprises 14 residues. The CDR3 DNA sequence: TGTGCCAGCTCACCTACCCAGGGGCTGGAGACCCAGTACTTC. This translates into CASSPTQGLETQYF. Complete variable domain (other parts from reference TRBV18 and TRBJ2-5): NAGVMQNPRHLVRRRGQEARLRCSPMKGHSHVYWYRQLPEEGLKFMVYLQKENIIDESGMPKERFSAEFPKEGPSILRIQQVVRGDSAAYFCASSPTQGLETQYFGPGTRLLVL.

In nucleotides, the CDR3 is TGCGCCAGCAGTACTGCAGGGGTCTCCTACAATGAGCAGTTCTTC. Protein: CASSTAGVSYNEQFF. V is TRBV10-2 and J is TRBJ2-1, with D possibly being TRBD1 (6 bases). The V end was cut by 5 bases, the J end by 0 bases, with 11 bases between. The V gene's germline CDR1 is WSHSY and CDR2 SAAADI. The CDR3 runs to 15 residues.

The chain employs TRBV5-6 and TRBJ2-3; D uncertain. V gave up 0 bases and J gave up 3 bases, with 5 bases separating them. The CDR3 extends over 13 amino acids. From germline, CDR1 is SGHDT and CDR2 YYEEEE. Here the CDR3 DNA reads TGTGCCAGCAGCTTGGACTCGACAGATACGCAGTATTTT. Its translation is CASSLDSTDTQYF.

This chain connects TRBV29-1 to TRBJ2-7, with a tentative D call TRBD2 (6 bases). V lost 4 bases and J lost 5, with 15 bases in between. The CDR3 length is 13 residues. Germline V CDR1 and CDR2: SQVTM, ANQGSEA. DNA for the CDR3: TGCAGCGTTGGCCCACACCGGGGGAACGAGCAGTACTTC. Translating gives CSVGPHRGNEQYF.

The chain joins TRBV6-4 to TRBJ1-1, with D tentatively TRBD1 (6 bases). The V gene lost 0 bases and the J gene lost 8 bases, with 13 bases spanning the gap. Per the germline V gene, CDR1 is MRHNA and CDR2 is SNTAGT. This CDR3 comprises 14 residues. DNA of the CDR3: TGTGCCAGCAGTGACTCGGCAGGGGCGTCAGAAGCTTTCTTT. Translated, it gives CASSDSAGASEAFF.

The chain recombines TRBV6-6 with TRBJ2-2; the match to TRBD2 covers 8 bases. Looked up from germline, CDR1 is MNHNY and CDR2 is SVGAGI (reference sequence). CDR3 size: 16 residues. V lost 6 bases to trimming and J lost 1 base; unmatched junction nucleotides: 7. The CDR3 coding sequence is TGTGCCAGCAGCACAGGGCGGGGGGAGAACACCGGGGAGCTGTTTTTT. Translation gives CASSTGRGENTGELFF.

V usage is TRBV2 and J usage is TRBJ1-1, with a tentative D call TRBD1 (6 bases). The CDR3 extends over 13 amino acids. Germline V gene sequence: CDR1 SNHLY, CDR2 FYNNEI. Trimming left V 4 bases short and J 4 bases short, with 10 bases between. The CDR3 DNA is TGTGCCAGCAGTGGAGGGACATCCACTGAAGCTTTCTTT. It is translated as CASSGGTSTEAFF.

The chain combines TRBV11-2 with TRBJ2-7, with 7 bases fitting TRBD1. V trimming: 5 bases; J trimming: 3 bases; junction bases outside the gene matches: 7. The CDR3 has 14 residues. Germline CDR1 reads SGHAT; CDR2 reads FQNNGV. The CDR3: CASSISGQYYEQYF. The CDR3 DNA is TGTGCCAGCAGCATTTCGGGACAGTACTACGAGCAGTACTTC.

CDR3 sequence: CASSQAVIAQGDTQYF. The CDR3, as DNA: TGTGCCAGCAGCCAAGCGGTGATAGCCCAAGGAGATACGCAGTATTTT. The chain is built from TRBV4-2 and TRBJ2-3; D unresolved. The CDR3 is 16 residues long. CDR1 is LGHNA and CDR2 is YNFKEQ in the germline V gene. Trimming took off 1 base at V and 5 bases at J, with 16 bases between the two ends.

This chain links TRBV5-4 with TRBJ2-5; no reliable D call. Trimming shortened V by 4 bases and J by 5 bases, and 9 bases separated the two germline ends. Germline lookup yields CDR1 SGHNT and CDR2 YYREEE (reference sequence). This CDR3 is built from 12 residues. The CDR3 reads CASSPEAETQYF. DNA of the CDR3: TGTGCCAGCAGCCCGGAAGCGGAGACCCAGTACTTC.

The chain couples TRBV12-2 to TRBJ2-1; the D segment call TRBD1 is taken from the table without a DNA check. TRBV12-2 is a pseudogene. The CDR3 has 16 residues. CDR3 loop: CASRLLVQIPYNEQFF. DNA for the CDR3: TGTGCAAGTCGCTTATTGGTCCAGATTCCTTACAATGAGCAGTTCTTC.

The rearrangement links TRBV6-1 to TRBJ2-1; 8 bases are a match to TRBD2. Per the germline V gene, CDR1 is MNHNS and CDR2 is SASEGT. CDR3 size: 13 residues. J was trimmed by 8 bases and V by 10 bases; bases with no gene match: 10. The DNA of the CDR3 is TGTGCCACCAACGTTCCGGGAGGGTATGAGCAGTTCTTC. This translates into CATNVPGGYEQFF.

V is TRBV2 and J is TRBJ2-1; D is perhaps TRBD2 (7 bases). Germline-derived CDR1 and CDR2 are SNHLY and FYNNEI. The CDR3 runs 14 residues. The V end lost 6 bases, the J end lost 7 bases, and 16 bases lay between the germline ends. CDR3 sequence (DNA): TGTGCCAGCAGCCCAAAAGGGGGGGTTAATGAGCAGTTCTTC. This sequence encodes CASSPKGGVNEQFF.

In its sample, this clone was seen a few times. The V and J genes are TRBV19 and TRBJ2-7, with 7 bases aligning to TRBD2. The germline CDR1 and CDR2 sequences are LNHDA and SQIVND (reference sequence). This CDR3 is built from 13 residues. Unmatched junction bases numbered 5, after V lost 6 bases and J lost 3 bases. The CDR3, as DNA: TGTGCCAGTAGCGGGGGGAAGGGCTACGAGCAGTACTTC. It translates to CASSGGKGYEQYF.

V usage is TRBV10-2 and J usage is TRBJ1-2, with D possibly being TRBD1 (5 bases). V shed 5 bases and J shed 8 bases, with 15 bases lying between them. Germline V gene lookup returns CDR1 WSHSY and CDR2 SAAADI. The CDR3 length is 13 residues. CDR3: CASSSREVEGYTF. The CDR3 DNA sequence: TGCGCCAGCAGTTCCAGGGAAGTGGAGGGCTACACCTTC.

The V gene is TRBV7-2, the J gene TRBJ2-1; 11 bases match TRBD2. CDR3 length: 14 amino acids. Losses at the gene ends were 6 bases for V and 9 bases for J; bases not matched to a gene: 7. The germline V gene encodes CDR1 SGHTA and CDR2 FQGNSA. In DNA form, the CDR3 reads TGTGCCAGCAGAATAGCGGGGGGGCCCCTTGAGCAGTTCTTC. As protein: CASRIAGGPLEQFF.

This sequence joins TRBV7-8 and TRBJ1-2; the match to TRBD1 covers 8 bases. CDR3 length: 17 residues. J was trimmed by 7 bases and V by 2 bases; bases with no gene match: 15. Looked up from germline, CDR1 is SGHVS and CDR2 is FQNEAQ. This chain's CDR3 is CASSLPLGRQGTAGYTF. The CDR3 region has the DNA TGTGCCAGCAGCTTACCTTTAGGGAGACAGGGGACCGCTGGCTACACCTTC. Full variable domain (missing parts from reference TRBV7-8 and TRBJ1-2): GAGVSQSPRYKVAKRGQDVALRCDPISGHVSLFWYQQALGQGPEFLTYFQNEAQLDKSGLPSDRFFAERPEGSVSTLKIQRTQQEDSAVYLCASSLPLGRQGTAGYTFGSGTRLTVV.

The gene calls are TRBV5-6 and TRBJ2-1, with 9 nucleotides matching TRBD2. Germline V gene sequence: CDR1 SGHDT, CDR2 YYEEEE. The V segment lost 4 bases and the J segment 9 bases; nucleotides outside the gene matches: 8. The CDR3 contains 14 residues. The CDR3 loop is CASSVLAGISEQFF. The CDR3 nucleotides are TGTGCCAGCAGCGTCCTAGCGGGGATCTCTGAGCAGTTCTTC. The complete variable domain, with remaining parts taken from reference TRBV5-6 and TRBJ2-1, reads DAGVTQSPTHLIKTRGQQVTLRCSPKSGHDTVSWYQQALGQGPQFIFQYYEEEERQRGNFPDRFSGHQFPNYSSELNVNALLLGDSALYLCASSVLAGISEQFFGPGTRLTVL.

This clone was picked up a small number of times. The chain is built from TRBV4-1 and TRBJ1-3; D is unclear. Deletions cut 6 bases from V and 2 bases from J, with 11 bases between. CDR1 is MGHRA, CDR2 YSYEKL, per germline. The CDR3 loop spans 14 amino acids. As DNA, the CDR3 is TGCGCCAGCAGTCCGCCCGGTCCTGGAAACACCATATATTTT. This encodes CASSPPGPGNTIYF.

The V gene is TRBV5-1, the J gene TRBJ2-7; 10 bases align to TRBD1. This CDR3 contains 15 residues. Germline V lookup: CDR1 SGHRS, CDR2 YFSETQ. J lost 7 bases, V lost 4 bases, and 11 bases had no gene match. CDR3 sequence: CASSDRNGQGGEQYF. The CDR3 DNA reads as TGCGCCAGCAGCGACCGCAATGGACAGGGGGGTGAGCAGTACTTC.

The CDR3 loop is CASSHELAGGPYEQYF. CDR3 in DNA: TGTGCCAGCAGCCATGAACTAGCGGGGGGGCCCTACGAGCAGTACTTC. The chain has TRBV4-2 and TRBJ2-7, with 13 positions matching TRBD2. Germline-derived CDR1 and CDR2 are LGHNA and YNFKEQ. V lost 3 bases, J lost 2 bases, and 4 bases stayed unmatched. The CDR3 sequence is 16 residues long.

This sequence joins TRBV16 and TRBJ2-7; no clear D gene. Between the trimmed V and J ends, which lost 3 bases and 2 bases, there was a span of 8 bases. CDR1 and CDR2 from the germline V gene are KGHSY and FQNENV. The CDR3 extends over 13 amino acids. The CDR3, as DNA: TGTGCCAGCAGCCACACACCGACCTACGAGCAGTACTTC. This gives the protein CASSHTPTYEQYF. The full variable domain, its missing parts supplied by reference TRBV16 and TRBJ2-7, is GEEVAQTPKHLVRGEGQKAKLYCAPIKGHSYVFWYQQVLKNEFKFLISFQNENVFDETGMPKERFSAKCLPNSPCSLEIQATKLEDSAVYFCASSHTPTYEQYFGPGTRLTVT.